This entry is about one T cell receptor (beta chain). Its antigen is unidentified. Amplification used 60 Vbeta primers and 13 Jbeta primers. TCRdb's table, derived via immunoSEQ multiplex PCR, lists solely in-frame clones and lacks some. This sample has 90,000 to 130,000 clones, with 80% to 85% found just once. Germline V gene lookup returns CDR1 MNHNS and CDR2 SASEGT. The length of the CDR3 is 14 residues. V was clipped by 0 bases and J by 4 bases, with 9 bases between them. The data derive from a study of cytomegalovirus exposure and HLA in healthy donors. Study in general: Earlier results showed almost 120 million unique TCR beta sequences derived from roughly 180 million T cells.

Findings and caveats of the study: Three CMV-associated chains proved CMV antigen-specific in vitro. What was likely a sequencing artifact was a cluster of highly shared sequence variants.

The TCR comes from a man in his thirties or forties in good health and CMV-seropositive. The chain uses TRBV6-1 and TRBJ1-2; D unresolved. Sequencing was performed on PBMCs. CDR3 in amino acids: CASSEASQRYGYTF. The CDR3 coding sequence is TGTGCCAGCAGTGAAGCGAGCCAGCGCTATGGCTACACCTTC.